This T cell receptor beta chain was documented in a study of blood T cell repertoires in COVID-19. Study as a whole: Samples of COVID-19 (acute and convalescent) were obtained from the United States, Italy and Spain.

Assay: immunoSEQ multiplex PCR; the TCRdb copy retains only in-frame clones and omits some. The profile covers roughly 700,000 clones, with 85% to 90% appearing a single time and roughly 0.26% taken by the ten largest. CDR1 and CDR2 (germline): SNHLY, FYNNEI. The CDR3 spans 14 residues. Between the trimmed V and J ends, which lost 4 bases and 3 bases, there was a span of 9 bases. This clone was found once. Sequencing used peripheral blood. The receptor comes from a woman under 30 with acute or convalescent COVID-19. V usage is TRBV2 and J usage is TRBJ2-2; a possible D gene is TRBD2 (5 bases). CDR3 nucleotides: TGTGCCAGCAGTGCGCGCGGGTACACCGGGGAGCTGTTTTTT. This encodes CASSARGYTGELFF.